The 27 T cell receptor beta chains given below trace back to one sample, sequenced in a study of blood T cell repertoires in COVID-19. Sequenced by immunoSEQ multiplex PCR; TCRdb stores in-frame clones only, minus some. The repertoire consists of hundreds of thousands of clones, with approximately 90% occurring once and the leading ten covering around 10%. Sequenced input: PBMCs or T cells enriched from blood (not recorded which). These receptors originate from a man aged 35-49 years who had recovered from COVID-19.

The V gene is TRBV11-2, the J gene TRBJ2-7, with 9 bases lining up with TRBD1. The trim removed 4 bases at V and 6 bases at J, leaving 10 bases unmatched. The length of the CDR3 is 15 residues. Germline V gives CDR1 SGHAT, CDR2 FQNNGV. This chain's CDR3 is CASSSVDRGGAEQYF. The CDR3 DNA reads as TGTGCCAGCAGCTCAGTGGACAGGGGTGGGGCCGAGCAGTACTTC.

The genes are TRBV2 and TRBJ1-5; D is ambiguous. Germline values: CDR1 SNHLY, CDR2 FYNNEI. This CDR3 has 11 residues. Trimming shortened V by 4 bases and J by 5 bases, and 3 bases separated the two germline ends. This CDR3 is CASSADQPQHF. CDR3 in DNA: TGTGCCAGCAGTGCCGATCAGCCCCAGCATTTT.

This clone was counted once. V usage is TRBV4-3 and J usage is TRBJ2-7, with D perhaps matching TRBD1 (6 bases). Looked up from germline, CDR1 is LGHNA and CDR2 is YSLEER. CDR3 length: 16 residues. The ends were cut back, 0 bases at V and 3 bases at J, with 15 bases in the middle. CDR3: CASSQDYGQTYYEQYF. CDR3 bases: TGCGCCAGCAGCCAAGATTACGGACAGACTTACTACGAGCAGTACTTC.

V is TRBV4-3 and J is TRBJ1-2; TRBD1 might be the D (6 bases). Trimming removed 0 bases at V and 8 bases at J, with 19 bases between. The CDR3 has 16 residues. Germline values: CDR1 LGHNA, CDR2 YSLEER. The CDR3 sequence: CASSQEGGVIGNGYTF. The CDR3, as DNA: TGCGCCAGCAGCCAAGAAGGGGGGGTCATCGGTAACGGCTACACCTTC.

The chain joins TRBV18 to TRBJ1-3; D unresolved. Germline CDR1 and CDR2: KGHSH and LQKENI. The CDR3 covers 15 residues. The germline V and J ends were trimmed by 1 base and 0 bases, with 7 bases remaining between them. CDR3 nucleotides: TGTGCCAGCTCACCACGGAGTGACTCTGGAAACACCATATATTTT. This encodes CASSPRSDSGNTIYF.

The rearrangement links TRBV5-8 to TRBJ1-4; D is undetermined. CDR1 and CDR2 from the germline V gene are SGHTS and YDEGEE. There are 16 residues in the CDR3. V gave up 0 bases and J gave up 2 bases, with 11 bases separating them. DNA for the CDR3: TGTGCCAGCAGCTTGGGACTGATGCGGACTAATGAAAAACTGTTTTTT. It codes for CASSLGLMRTNEKLFF.

The genes are TRBV9 and TRBJ1-1, with TRBD1 as a possible D gene (5 bases). From germline, CDR1 is SGDLS and CDR2 YYNGEE. The V end was cut by 3 bases, the J end by 1 base, with 13 bases between. The CDR3 is made up of 15 amino acids. This chain's CDR3 is CASSATTDRNTEAFF. The CDR3, as DNA: TGTGCCAGCAGCGCCACGACAGACCGGAACACTGAAGCTTTCTTT.

The CDR3 DNA reads as TGTGCCAGCAGAGGACAGGGGAGGGAAGACGAGCAGTACTTC. Protein sequence: CASRGQGREDEQYF. The V call is TRBV11-2, the J call TRBJ2-7; 9 nucleotides line up with TRBD1. Germline V lookup: CDR1 SGHAT, CDR2 FQNNGV. The CDR3 runs to 14 residues. The J segment lost 5 bases and the V segment lost 6 bases, leaving 8 bases of the junction unmatched.

Remarks on this clone: A junction boundary mismatches the germline segment, possibly from a read error. The V call is TRBV29-1, the J call TRBJ2-3; D unresolved. The CDR3 spans 13 residues. Germline-derived CDR1 and CDR2 are SQVTM and ANQGSEA. CDR3 protein: CSGEYRGTDTQYF. CDR3 bases: TGCAGCGGTGAATACCGGGGCACAGATACGCAGTATTTT.

A note on this clone: The same CDR3 also results from other DNA sequences found in this sample. V and J are TRBV9 and TRBJ2-1; TRBD2 aligns across 10 bases. This CDR3 region has 15 residues. Germline trimming cut 2 bases from V and 3 bases from J; bases unmatched to any gene: 2. From germline, CDR1 is SGDLS and CDR2 YYNGEE. The CDR3 DNA reads as TGTGCCAGCAGCGTCGTAGCGGGAGGCTACAATGAGCAGTTCTTC. It specifies CASSVVAGGYNEQFF.

The genes are TRBV4-3 and TRBJ2-6, with a tentative D call TRBD2 (5 bases). There are 19 residues in the CDR3. Germline V gives CDR1 LGHNA, CDR2 YSLEER. With 2 bases removed from V and 0 bases from J, the gap between germline ends came to 17 bases. As DNA, the CDR3 is TGCGCCAGCAGCCAAAGGCGGGCAGGAACCTCCTCTGGGGCCAACGTCCTGACTTTC. Encoded protein: CASSQRRAGTSSGANVLTF.

J is TRBJ2-5 and V is TRBV24-1, with 12 bases fitting TRBD1. This CDR3 comprises 15 residues. The germline V gene has CDR1 KGHDR and CDR2 SFDVKD. Unmatched junction bases numbered 7, after V lost 9 bases and J lost 3 bases. The CDR3 sequence: CATGGTGGLEETQYF. In nucleotides, the CDR3 is TGTGCCACCGGGGGGACAGGGGGCTTAGAAGAGACCCAGTACTTC.

This clone occurred once. The rearrangement uses TRBV7-9 and TRBJ2-4; 9 bases match TRBD1. Germline CDR1 and CDR2: SEHNR and FQNEAQ (reference sequence). Unmatched junction bases numbered 15, after V lost 6 bases and J lost 9 bases. The CDR3 has 16 residues. CDR3 coding DNA: TGTGCCAGCAGTCTGGGACAGGGAAATCTTTGGGGCATTCAGTACTTC. This encodes CASSLGQGNLWGIQYF.

The rearrangement uses TRBV7-8 and TRBJ1-3; D perhaps matches TRBD1 (5 bases). The CDR3 consists of 13 residues. CDR1 is SGHVS and CDR2 is FQNEAQ in the germline V gene. Deletions cut 4 bases from V and 9 bases from J, with 13 bases between. CDR3 bases: TGTGCCAGCAGCTACGACGGGGGGGGCACCATATATTTT. This encodes CASSYDGGGTIYF.

The rearrangement uses TRBV6-5 and TRBJ1-6; 8 bases fit TRBD1. Germline V gene data show CDR1 as MNHEY and CDR2 as SVGAGI. The V segment lost 6 bases and the J segment 2 bases; nucleotides outside the gene matches: 3. The CDR3 contains 15 residues. DNA of the CDR3: TGTGCCAGCAGCGCGGACAGGGCCTATAATTCACCCCTCCACTTT. Its translation is CASSADRAYNSPLHF.

V usage is TRBV30 and J usage is TRBJ1-2; possible D gene TRBD1, 5 bases. CDR1 and CDR2 from the germline V gene are GTSNPN and SVGIG (reference sequence). Trimming removed 1 base at V and 5 bases at J, with 8 bases between. The CDR3 has 12 amino acids. CDR3 in DNA: TGTGCCTGGAGTGCAGGGTTTTATGGCTACACCTTC. Translated: CAWSAGFYGYTF. Combining the CDR3 with reference TRBV30 and TRBJ1-2 gives the whole variable domain SQTIHQWPATLVQPVGSPLSLECTVEGTSNPNLYWYRQAAGRGLQLLFYSVGIGQISSEVPQNLSASRPQDRQFILSSKKLLLSDSGFYLCAWSAGFYGYTFGSGTRLTVV.

The V gene is TRBV28, the J gene TRBJ2-7; 13 nucleotides match TRBD2. The CDR3 loop spans 17 amino acids. The trim removed 5 bases at V and 4 bases at J, leaving 11 bases unmatched. Germline-derived CDR1 and CDR2 are MDHEN and SYDVKM. The CDR3 bases are TGTGCCAGCAGTGGAATCACTAGCGGGAGGGCCCCTTACGAGCAGTACTTC. Translated: CASSGITSGRAPYEQYF.

This sequence joins TRBV11-1 and TRBJ1-1; no firm D call. The CDR3 spans 15 residues. Trimming stripped 6 bases from V and 2 bases from J, with 16 bases between. Germline assignment: CDR1 SGHAT and CDR2 FQDESV (reference sequence). In DNA form, the CDR3 reads TGTGCCAGCAGGGATTACAGAGATTATAACACTGAAGCTTTCTTT. This codes for CASRDYRDYNTEAFF.

The chain employs TRBV24-1 and TRBJ2-2; 9 bases match TRBD1. The CDR3 is 15 residues long. V lost 3 bases and J lost 7; bases outside the gene matches: 5. Germline CDR1 KGHDR, CDR2 SFDVKD. The CDR3 is CATSDQGQGHGELFF. In DNA, the CDR3 is TGTGCCACCAGTGATCAAGGACAGGGGCACGGGGAGCTGTTTTTT.

V is TRBV6-4 and J is TRBJ2-1, with 7 bases identical to TRBD2. Germline assignment: CDR1 MRHNA and CDR2 SNTAGT. With V trimmed by 0 bases and J by 6 bases, 2 bases remained unmatched. The CDR3 has 14 amino acids. CDR3 coding DNA: TGTGCCAGCAGTGACTCTAGGGAGGGCAATGAGCAGTTCTTC. Translation: CASSDSREGNEQFF.

V usage is TRBV12-3 or TRBV12-4 and J usage is TRBJ2-1; TRBD2 aligns across 7 bases. There are 13 residues in the CDR3. J was trimmed by 14 bases and V by 1 base; bases with no gene match: 8. The CDR3 region is CASSLVFGLAEFF. The CDR3 DNA is TGTGCCAGCAGTTTAGTGTTTGGCCTAGCGGAGTTCTTC.

This clone appeared once. In DNA form, the CDR3 reads TGTGCCAGCACCAGACAGGGGGACTATGGCTACACCTTC. Translating it yields CASTRQGDYGYTF. The chain links TRBV6-5 to TRBJ1-2, with 9 bases fitting TRBD1. Unmatched junction bases numbered 3, after V lost 7 bases and J lost 3 bases. The CDR3 is made up of 13 amino acids. Germline-derived CDR1 and CDR2 are MNHEY and SVGAGI.

V is TRBV25-1 and J is TRBJ1-2, with a possible D match to TRBD1 (5 bases). In germline, CDR1 is MGHDK, CDR2 SYGVNS. This CDR3 comprises 12 residues. V was pared by 4 bases and J by 8 bases, with 11 bases between. The DNA of the CDR3 is TGTGCCAGCAGTGGGGGCAGTCTCGGCTACACCTTC. This gives the protein CASSGGSLGYTF.

The genes are TRBV9 and TRBJ2-3, with 11 bases identical to TRBD2. V was clipped by 4 bases and J by 1 base; unmatched bases: 5. The CDR3 length is 16 residues. The germline gives CDR1 SGDLS, CDR2 YYNGEE. As DNA, the CDR3 is TGTGCCAGCAGCCAAATAGCGGGGGGGGGCACAGATACGCAGTATTTT. Residues: CASSQIAGGGTDTQYF.

The rearrangement uses TRBV5-5 and TRBJ2-4, with TRBD1 as a possible D gene (6 bases). Trimming pared 5 bases from V and 1 base from J, leaving 25 bases between. The germline CDR1 and CDR2 sequences are SGHKS and YYEKEE (reference sequence). The CDR3 contains 19 residues. The CDR3 sequence: CASRLNRDNQAGAKNIQYF. The CDR3 DNA reads as TGTGCCAGCAGGCTAAACCGGGACAACCAAGCTGGGGCCAAAAACATTCAGTACTTC. The whole variable domain, remainder taken from reference TRBV5-5 and TRBJ2-4, is DAGVTQSPTHLIKTRGQQVTLRCSPISGHKSVSWYQQVLGQGPQFIFQYYEKEERGRGNFPDRFSARQFPNYSSELNVNALLLGDSALYLCASRLNRDNQAGAKNIQYFGAGTRLSVL.

This chain uses TRBV19 with TRBJ2-1; D is uncertain. The CDR3 length is 13 residues. V lost 8 bases and J lost 0, with 8 bases in between. CDR1 and CDR2 (germline): LNHDA, SQIVND (reference sequence). CDR3 amino acids: CASAPSSYNEQFF. Here the CDR3 DNA reads TGTGCCAGTGCGCCTAGCTCCTACAATGAGCAGTTCTTC.

This clone came up once. The V call is TRBV27, the J call TRBJ1-1; 7 nucleotides line up with TRBD1. The CDR3 totals 17 residues. The junction had 15 bases not matched to a gene; V was cut back by 6 bases and J by 2 bases. The germline V gene encodes CDR1 MNHEY and CDR2 SMNVEV (reference sequence). The CDR3 loop is CASSFQGGGLGNTEAFF. CDR3 coding DNA: TGTGCCAGCAGCTTCCAAGGAGGGGGCCTCGGAAACACTGAAGCTTTCTTT.